This T cell receptor beta chain was recovered during a study of cytomegalovirus exposure and HLA in healthy donors. Overall study: Of all 400 or so donors who were genotyped, about 84% belonged to the Caucasian-associated ancestry cluster. Findings and caveats of the study: Listed as cytomegalovirus-associated were 150 to 200 TCR beta chains. The authors reported that TCR beta sequences could predict HLA-A and HLA-B alleles. These predictions were accurate for most subjects in the first cohort.

In its sample, this clone was seen a few times. What it binds is unknown. PCR was performed using 60 Vbeta and 13 Jbeta primers. Using immunoSEQ multiplex PCR, the repertoire was profiled, and TCRdb retains in-frame clones only, with some absent. The sample includes more than 90,000 clones, approximately 77% of them seen just once. Germline V lookup: CDR1 SGHTS, CDR2 YDEGEE. With V trimmed by 0 bases and J by 5 bases, 10 bases remained unmatched. The CDR3 has 16 residues. The genes are TRBV5-8 and TRBJ2-5, with 7 bases matching TRBD2. The sequenced sample consisted of PBMCs. The clonotype comes from a man in his fifties in good health and CMV-seropositive. The CDR3 nucleotides are TGTGCCAGCAGCTTGGCCTGGGGGGGATCCGTGGAGACCCAGTACTTC. Translating gives CASSLAWGGSVETQYF.